These T cell receptor beta chains were read from a single sample in a study of cytomegalovirus exposure and HLA in healthy donors. Some clones are missing from TCRdb's copy, which holds only in-frame ones; the method was immunoSEQ multiplex PCR. The data show 150,000 to 200,000 clones, about 86% seen once. Source material: PBMCs. These receptors were taken from a woman aged 18-30 years in good health and CMV-seropositive. CDR3s leave out the opening cysteine and the closing phenylalanine or tryptophan. Size is stated for part of the rows, as once, few or many counts, or as a class when the clone is expanded.

v_call clone_size cdr3_aa
TRBV6-1 . ASSSAGGTDTQY
TRBV25-1 . ASSESSGGVDEQF
TRBV7-9 . ASSGGASTIY
TRBV29-1 once SVLTGPTKNSQY
TRBV5-1 . ASSLADGGGTEAF
TRBV25-1 . ASSDYSGLEETQY
TRBV12-5 . ASGLTPPSAGANVLT
TRBV11-2 . ASSGGASYNEQF
TRBV5-1 . ASLVSGVGLEQF
TRBV6-1 . ASRPAGFSQPQH
TRBV9 once ASSVTGGFNQPQH
TRBV7-2 . ASSLAGPKETQY
TRBV2 few ASSGFLGETQY
TRBV27 . ASSLYTGELF
TRBV21-1 . ASSNETRRVYNEQF
TRBV7-6 . AAGPGATEAF
TRBV4-1 . ASSQEGGLGYGYT
TRBV5-1 . ASSFQGGNTEAF
TRBV7-2 . ASSLVDRGTPLH
TRBV11-3 . ASSPRTGGETQY
TRBV5-6 once ASKITSNYGYT
TRBV19 . ASSLRTGGMTTGELF
TRBV2 . ASDQGSFSPLH
TRBV5-1 few ASSPGSNTGELF
TRBV2 . ASSPTGTRETGELF
TRBV7-6 . ASSPLIEKLF
TRBV5-1 . ASSLGEGGRGYT
TRBV28 . VTKEGAGGYT
TRBV6-5 few AVGPLEFLAGELF
TRBV29-1 . SVADRTVHEQY
TRBV9 few ASSISGSTDTQY
TRBV10-3 . ATVKTGEGEAF
TRBV21-1 . ASSKCETASGNTIY
TRBV5-1 . ASSLRLASSTDTQY
TRBV2 . ASSFSTSGGAADTQY
TRBV6-1 . ASSHRGLTEAF
TRBV19 once ASSLIGQGGDTQY
TRBV27 . ASSAATGSASPLH
TRBV29-1 few SVAKQFLGTEAF
TRBV7-3 . ASSPGTGALNTEAF